This T cell receptor (beta chain) stems from a study of blood T cell repertoires in COVID-19. This clone occurred once. Participant reports of clinical history set cohort assignment. All recovered Cohort 3 donors got two negative PCRs, got clearance, or saw symptom resolution. Trimming took 5 bases from V and 5 from J, leaving 4 bases between them. The CDR3 sequence is 11 residues long. Germline CDR1 is SNHLY and CDR2 is FYNNEI. Per the original methods: The assay estimated nucleated cells by amplifying reference gene primers. TCRdb keeps only in-frame clones here, not all; method: immunoSEQ multiplex PCR. The V and J calls and the clone size are those of that table, but D and trimming were determined from the DNA. The sample includes more than 200,000 clones, just over 85% seen only once; the top ten take less than 2%.

The genes are TRBV2 and TRBJ2-1, with no clear D. The source is a man between 40 and 49 years old who had recovered from COVID-19. Sample: PBMCs or T cells enriched from blood (not recorded which). The CDR3 sequence is CASSLNNEQFF. For the CDR3, the DNA is TGTGCCAGCAGTCTAAACAATGAGCAGTTCTTC.